This is a list of T cell receptor beta chains from one sample in a study of blood T cell repertoires in COVID-19. The assay was immunoSEQ multiplex PCR, and TCRdb's table has in-frame clones only and misses some. This sample has about 320,000 clones, with around 80% found just once. What was sequenced was peripheral blood. These receptors were taken from a woman aged 45-60 years with acute or convalescent COVID-19. The CDR3 runs from the conserved cysteine through the conserved F or W. A D gene is named only where the DNA matches it firmly. Size is omitted from some rows. Given values are once, few, many or a class for expanded clones.

v_call,d_call,j_call,clone_size,cdr3_nt,cdr3_aa
TRBV3-1/TRBV3-2,TRBD2,TRBJ2-4,NA,TGTGCCAGCAGCCGGCGGGAGGGGGCCAAAAACATTCAGTACTTC,CASSRREGAKNIQYF
TRBV5-6,NA,TRBJ2-5,NA,TGTGCCAGCAGCTATCTTTCCGGGGGGCGGGCGGAGGAGACCCAGTACTTC,CASSYLSGGRAEETQYF
TRBV7-9,TRBD1,TRBJ1-5,NA,TGTGCCAGCAGCTTAGCAGGGGGCCTCAATCAGCCCCAGCATTTT,CASSLAGGLNQPQHF
TRBV20-1,TRBD2,TRBJ2-2,NA,TGCAGTGCTAGTACCCCTAGCGGGAGAAGGGGCACCGGGGAGCTGTTTTTT,CSASTPSGRRGTGELFF
TRBV11-2,NA,TRBJ2-5,NA,TGTGCCAGCAGCCGCGGGGAAGAGACCCAGTACTTC,CASSRGEETQYF
TRBV9,TRBD1,TRBJ2-1,NA,TGTGCCAGCGGGCAGGGGGCCCTCAATGAGCAGTTCTTC,CASGQGALNEQFF
TRBV27,NA,TRBJ1-1,NA,TGTGCCAGCACGCCCCGAGCGGAGCTGAACACTGAAGCTTTCTTT,CASTPRAELNTEAFF
TRBV29-1,TRBD2,TRBJ2-1,NA,TGCAGCGTTTTAGCGGGAGTGGGCAATGAGCAGTTCTTC,CSVLAGVGNEQFF
TRBV30,NA,TRBJ2-5,NA,TGTGCCTGGGGGCGGGTTCTGGAGACCCAGTACTTC,CAWGRVLETQYF
TRBV7-2,TRBD2,TRBJ2-5,NA,TGTGCCAGCAGCTCGGGGACTAGCGGGGGGGCAAAGACCCAGTACTTC,CASSSGTSGGAKTQYF
TRBV4-1,TRBD1,TRBJ1-2,NA,TGCGCCAGCAGCCAACAATGGAGGACAGGTGAACATGGCTACACCTTC,CASSQQWRTGEHGYTF
TRBV5-1,TRBD1,TRBJ2-2,NA,TGCGCCAGCAGCTTTACAGGGGGCGAGGGGACCGGGGAGCTGTTTTTT,CASSFTGGEGTGELFF
TRBV5-3,TRBD1,TRBJ1-1,NA,TGTGCCAGAAGCTACGAGGACAGGGGTCGTACTGAAGCTTTCTTT,CARSYEDRGRTEAFF
TRBV6-4,NA,TRBJ1-1,once,TGTGCCAGCAGTGACAGGTCGGGAGAAGCTTTCTTT,CASSDRSGEAFF
TRBV9,NA,TRBJ2-2,NA,TGTGCCAGCAGCGTAGCAGCGGGCCTGAACACCGGGGAGCTGTTTTTT,CASSVAAGLNTGELFF
TRBV6-2/TRBV6-3,NA,TRBJ1-3,NA,TGTGCCAGCAGTTCTTCAGGGGTCTCTGGAAACACCATATATTTT,CASSSSGVSGNTIYF
TRBV5-1,TRBD2,TRBJ2-1,once,TGCGCCAGCGGGAGGGAGGGCACTGAGCAGTTCTTC,CASGREGTEQFF
TRBV7-9,TRBD2,TRBJ2-7,NA,TGTGCCAGCAGCCCAGGACTAGCGGGAGGGAAGGACGAGCAGTACTTC,CASSPGLAGGKDEQYF
TRBV7-9,TRBD1,TRBJ1-2,NA,TGTGCCAGCAGCCGGACAGGCTATGGCTACACCTTC,CASSRTGYGYTF
TRBV21-1,NA,TRBJ1-1,few,TGTGCCAGCACTTGCACTGAAGCTTTCTTT,CASTCTEAFF
TRBV5-1,TRBD1,TRBJ1-4,NA,TGCGCCAGCAGCTTAGGACAGGGGACTAATGAAAAACTGTTTTTT,CASSLGQGTNEKLFF
TRBV7-2,TRBD1,TRBJ2-7,NA,TGTGCCAGCAGGCGACAGGGCTACGAGCAGTACTTC,CASRRQGYEQYF
TRBV5-1,NA,TRBJ2-3,NA,TGCGCCAGCAGCTTGGGCGGGTGGGACACAGATACGCAGTATTTT,CASSLGGWDTDTQYF
TRBV5-1,TRBD1,TRBJ1-1,NA,TGCGCCAGCAGCTTGACAGGGGGAAACACTGAAGCTTTCTTT,CASSLTGGNTEAFF
TRBV24-1,TRBD2,TRBJ2-2,NA,TGTGCCACCAGTGACTCTAGCGGGCCCGGGGAGCTGTTTTTT,CATSDSSGPGELFF
TRBV5-6,TRBD2,TRBJ2-4,NA,TGTGCCAGCAGCTTGTATAGCGGGCCAGCCAAAAACATTCAGTACTTC,CASSLYSGPAKNIQYF
TRBV5-1,NA,TRBJ1-2,once,TGCGCCAGCAGCGACAGATATGGCTACACCTTC,CASSDRYGYTF
TRBV4-3,NA,TRBJ2-1,NA,TGCGCCAGCAGCCAAGAGTCTGATTGGCGCGGGATCTACAATGAGCAGTTCTTC,CASSQESDWRGIYNEQFF
TRBV6-4,NA,TRBJ1-2,NA,TGTGCCAGCAGTGACTGGAGGACCCCGAAGAGCTACACCTTC,CASSDWRTPKSYTF
TRBV4-1,TRBD2,TRBJ2-2,NA,TGCGCCAGCAGCCGAGATTGGGGCGGGAGTTGGTCCGGGGAGCTGTTTTTT,CASSRDWGGSWSGELFF
TRBV7-2,TRBD2,TRBJ2-7,NA,TGTGCCAGCAGCTTGGGGCTAGCGGGGACCTACGAGCAGTACTTC,CASSLGLAGTYEQYF
TRBV7-3,TRBD2,TRBJ2-3,NA,TGTGCCAGCAGCTTAGAGGCGGGAGGTACAGATACGCAGTATTTT,CASSLEAGGTDTQYF
TRBV5-1,NA,TRBJ2-3,few,TGCGCCAGCAGCATCGGACAGACCACAGATACGCAGTATTTT,CASSIGQTTDTQYF
TRBV14,NA,TRBJ1-4,few,TGTGCCAGCAGCCAAGTTGGCTCAGGGCGCGGTGAAAAACTGTTTTTT,CASSQVGSGRGEKLFF
TRBV4-1,NA,TRBJ2-3,NA,TGCGCCAGCAGCCAAGAGGGTCGAGGGGGTCCGACAGATACGCAGTATTTT,CASSQEGRGGPTDTQYF
TRBV2,NA,TRBJ1-2,NA,TGTGCCAGCAGTGAGTTGGGGAGGCCCGATGGCTACACCTTC,CASSELGRPDGYTF
TRBV27,NA,TRBJ2-4,NA,TGTGCCAGCAGTACTAAGGAGGGTCGGAACATTCAGTACTTC,CASSTKEGRNIQYF
TRBV5-1,TRBD2,TRBJ2-3,NA,TGCGCCAGCAGCTTTGGACTAGTTTCGGCAGATACGCAGTATTTT,CASSFGLVSADTQYF
TRBV27,NA,TRBJ2-7,NA,TGTGCCAGCCCATTCAAACTGATATCCTACGAGCAGTACTTC,CASPFKLISYEQYF
TRBV4-1,NA,TRBJ1-5,NA,TGCGCCAGCAGCCCCTTACAGGGAGATCAGCCCCAGCATTTT,CASSPLQGDQPQHF
TRBV6-7,NA,TRBJ1-3,NA,TGTGCCAGCAGTGAGGGTACTCTCGGAAACACCATATATTTT,CASSEGTLGNTIYF
TRBV2,NA,TRBJ1-6,NA,TGTGCCAGCAGTGATGATGGCGGTTCACCCCTCCACTTT,CASSDDGGSPLHF
TRBV5-1,TRBD2,TRBJ2-1,NA,TGCGCCAGCAGCCTCACTAGCGGGGGACGCTCCTACAATGAGCAGTTCTTC,CASSLTSGGRSYNEQFF
TRBV7-2,NA,TRBJ1-3,NA,TGTGCCAGCAGCTCACAGGGAAACACCATATATTTT,CASSSQGNTIYF
TRBV4-1,NA,TRBJ1-3,NA,TGCGCCAGCAGCCTCGGGGGGGGAGGAAACACCATATATTTT,CASSLGGGGNTIYF